This TCR beta chain appears in the sequencing data of a study of blood T cells in healthy people across ages. Study-wide findings and caveats: Per-million-T-cell TCR beta diversity fell roughly linearly with age.

For the second PCR, which ran for 7 to 11 cycles, a sample-barcoded 5' primer and a J-beta primer mix were used. TCRdb called the 5' RACE reads again in MiXCR, with one record for every CDR3 protein. This table holds 1.5 million to 2 million distinct CDR3 sequences, more than 35% found once. CDR1 is SEHNR and CDR2 is FQNEAQ in the germline V gene (reference sequence). This CDR3 is built from 16 residues. V gave up 5 bases and J gave up 4 bases, with 19 bases separating them. In regard to this clonotype: No antigen is known for it.

This clonotype was sampled from a human donor in good health. Sequenced material: blood. J is TRBJ2-3 and V is TRBV7-9; D is tentatively TRBD1 or TRBD2 (6 bases each). This CDR3 is CASSIGTGASSDTQYF. CDR3 DNA sequence: TGTGCCAGCAGCATCGGGACGGGGGCTAGCTCAGATACGCAGTATTTT.